This entry is about one T cell receptor (beta chain). Clinical symptoms, serum thyroxine, TRAb, thyroid ultrasound and orbital computed tomography informed diagnoses. The PBMCs studied were ones that came from about 10 ml fresh peripheral blood. The data are from a study of T cells in Graves' hyperthyroidism and ophthalmopathy. Across the study: Once the initial diagnosis was made, peripheral blood was obtained before any treatment.

The CDR3 totals 14 residues. V was clipped by 5 bases and J by 5 bases, with 12 bases between them. The TCR beta CDR3 regions underwent amplification using RNA transcripts as the source. A set of HTBI primers served as the primers for a first-round RT-PCR of the TCR CDR3. TCRdb analysed the multiplex PCR reads with MiXCR anew, one entry per CDR3 protein. Altogether fewer than 700,000 distinct CDR3 sequences are present, 17% being singletons, with the ten largest covering approximately 15%. The chain recombines TRBV12-3 or TRBV12-4 with TRBJ2-2; perhaps TRBD1 as D (6 bases). The receptor was derived from a woman aged 18-29 years with Graves' ophthalmopathy. Input material: blood. The CDR3 loop is CASSLWQGTGELFF. As DNA, the CDR3 is TGTGCCAGCAGTCTATGGCAGGGGACCGGGGAGCTGTTTTTT.